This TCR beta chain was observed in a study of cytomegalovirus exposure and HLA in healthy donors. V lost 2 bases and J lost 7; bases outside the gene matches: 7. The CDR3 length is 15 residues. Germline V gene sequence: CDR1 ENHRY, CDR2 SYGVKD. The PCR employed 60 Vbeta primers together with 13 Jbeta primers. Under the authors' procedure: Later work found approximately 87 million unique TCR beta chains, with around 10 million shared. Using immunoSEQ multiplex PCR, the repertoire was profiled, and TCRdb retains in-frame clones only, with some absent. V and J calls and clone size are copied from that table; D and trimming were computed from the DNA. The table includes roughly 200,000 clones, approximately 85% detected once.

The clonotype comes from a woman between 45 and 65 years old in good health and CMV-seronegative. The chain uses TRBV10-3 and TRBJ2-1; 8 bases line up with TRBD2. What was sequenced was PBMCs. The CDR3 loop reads CAISEGLAGENEQFF. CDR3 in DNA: TGTGCCATCAGTGAGGGGCTAGCGGGTGAGAATGAGCAGTTCTTC.